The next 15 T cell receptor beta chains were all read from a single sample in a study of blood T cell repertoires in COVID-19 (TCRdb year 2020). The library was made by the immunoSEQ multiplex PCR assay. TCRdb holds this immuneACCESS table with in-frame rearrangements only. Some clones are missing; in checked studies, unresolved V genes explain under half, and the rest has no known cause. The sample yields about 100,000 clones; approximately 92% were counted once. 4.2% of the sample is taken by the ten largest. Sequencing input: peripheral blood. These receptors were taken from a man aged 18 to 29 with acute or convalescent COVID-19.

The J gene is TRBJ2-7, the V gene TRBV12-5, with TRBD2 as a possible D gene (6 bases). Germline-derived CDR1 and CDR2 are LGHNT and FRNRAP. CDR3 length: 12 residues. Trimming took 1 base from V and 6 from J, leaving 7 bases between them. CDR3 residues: CASGLGSGEQYF. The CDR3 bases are TGTGCTAGTGGTTTGGGTAGCGGCGAGCAGTACTTC.

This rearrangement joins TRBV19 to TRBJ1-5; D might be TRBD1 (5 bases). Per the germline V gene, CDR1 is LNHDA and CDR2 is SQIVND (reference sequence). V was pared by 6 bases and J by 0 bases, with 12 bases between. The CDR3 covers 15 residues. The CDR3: CASRSTDYSNQPQHF. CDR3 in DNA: TGTGCCAGTAGGTCGACAGATTATAGCAATCAGCCCCAGCATTTT. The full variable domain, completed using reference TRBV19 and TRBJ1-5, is DGGITQSPKYLFRKEGQNVTLSCEQNLNHDAMYWYRQDPGQGLRLIYYSQIVNDFQKGDIAEGYSVSREKKESFPLTVTSAQKNPTAFYLCASRSTDYSNQPQHFGDGTRLSIL.

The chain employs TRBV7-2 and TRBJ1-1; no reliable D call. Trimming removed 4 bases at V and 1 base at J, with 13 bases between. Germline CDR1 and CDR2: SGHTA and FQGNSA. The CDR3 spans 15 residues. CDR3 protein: CASSSLGLGNTEAFF. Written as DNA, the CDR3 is TGTGCCAGCAGCTCCCTCGGACTAGGGAACACTGAAGCTTTCTTT.

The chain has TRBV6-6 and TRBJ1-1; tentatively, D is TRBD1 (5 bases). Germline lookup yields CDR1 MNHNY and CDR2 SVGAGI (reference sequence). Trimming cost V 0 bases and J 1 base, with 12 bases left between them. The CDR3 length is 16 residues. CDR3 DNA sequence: TGTGCCAGCAGTTACTCCACAGGTAATACGAACACTGAAGCTTTCTTT. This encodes CASSYSTGNTNTEAFF.

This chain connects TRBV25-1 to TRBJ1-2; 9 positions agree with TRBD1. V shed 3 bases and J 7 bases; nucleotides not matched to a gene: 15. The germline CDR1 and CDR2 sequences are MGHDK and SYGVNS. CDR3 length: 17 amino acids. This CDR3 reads CASSDRALYRDRAGYTF. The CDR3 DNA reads TGTGCCAGCAGTGATCGCGCGCTTTACCGGGACAGGGCTGGCTACACCTTC.

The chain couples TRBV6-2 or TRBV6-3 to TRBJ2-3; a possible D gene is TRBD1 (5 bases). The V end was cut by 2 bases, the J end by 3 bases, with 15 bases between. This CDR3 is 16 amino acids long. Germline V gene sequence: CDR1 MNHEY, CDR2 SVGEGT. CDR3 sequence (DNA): TGTGCCAGCAGTTACGGCCAGGGTAGGGGTACAGATACGCAGTATTTT. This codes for CASSYGQGRGTDTQYF.

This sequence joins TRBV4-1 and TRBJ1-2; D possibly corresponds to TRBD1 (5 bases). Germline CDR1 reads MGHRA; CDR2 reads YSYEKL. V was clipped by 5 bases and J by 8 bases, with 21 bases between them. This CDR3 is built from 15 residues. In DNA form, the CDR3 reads TGCGCCAGCAGCTCCTCCGGGACTCAGTGGAGGGGCTACACCTTC. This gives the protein CASSSSGTQWRGYTF.

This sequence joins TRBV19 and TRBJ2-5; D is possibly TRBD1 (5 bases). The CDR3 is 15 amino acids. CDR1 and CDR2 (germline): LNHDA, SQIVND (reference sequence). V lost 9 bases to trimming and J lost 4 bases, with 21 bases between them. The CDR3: CASAPLGQGIETQYF. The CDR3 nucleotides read TGTGCCAGCGCCCCCCTCGGCCAGGGAATAGAGACCCAGTACTTC.

CDR3 nucleotides: TGTGCCAGCAGCCCGACGGGGGGAAGCACAGATACGCAGTATTTT. Translated, it gives CASSPTGGSTDTQYF. This rearrangement joins TRBV7-6 to TRBJ2-3, with 7 bases matching TRBD2. The CDR3 covers 15 residues. CDR1 is SGHVS and CDR2 is FNYEAQ in the germline V gene. V lost 5 bases and J lost 0; bases outside the gene matches: 5. Together with reference TRBV7-6 and TRBJ2-3, the CDR3 gives the full variable domain: GAGVSQSPRYKVTKRGQDVALRCDPISGHVSLYWYRQALGQGPEFLTYFNYEAQQDKSGLPNDRFSAERPEGSISTLTIQRTEQRDSAMYRCASSPTGGSTDTQYFGPGTRLTVL.

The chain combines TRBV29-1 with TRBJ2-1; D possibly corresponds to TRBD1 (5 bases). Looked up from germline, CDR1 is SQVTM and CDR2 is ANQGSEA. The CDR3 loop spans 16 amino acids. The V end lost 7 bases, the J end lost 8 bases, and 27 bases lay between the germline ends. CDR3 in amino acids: CSGLGPAERKSDEQFF. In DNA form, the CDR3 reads TGCAGCGGGTTGGGGCCTGCAGAGAGGAAGAGCGATGAGCAGTTCTTC.

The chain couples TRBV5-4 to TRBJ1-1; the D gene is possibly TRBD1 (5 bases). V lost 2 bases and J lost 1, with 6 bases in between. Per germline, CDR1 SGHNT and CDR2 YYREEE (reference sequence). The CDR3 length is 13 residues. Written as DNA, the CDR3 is TGTGCCAGCAGCTTCGACAGGAACACTGAAGCTTTCTTT. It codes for CASSFDRNTEAFF.

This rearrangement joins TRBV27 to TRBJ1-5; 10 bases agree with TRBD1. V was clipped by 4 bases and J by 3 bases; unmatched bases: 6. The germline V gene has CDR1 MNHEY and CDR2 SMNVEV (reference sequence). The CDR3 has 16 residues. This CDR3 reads CASSSRDRGLNQPQHF. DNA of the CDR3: TGTGCCAGCAGTTCCCGGGACAGGGGTCTCAATCAGCCCCAGCATTTT.

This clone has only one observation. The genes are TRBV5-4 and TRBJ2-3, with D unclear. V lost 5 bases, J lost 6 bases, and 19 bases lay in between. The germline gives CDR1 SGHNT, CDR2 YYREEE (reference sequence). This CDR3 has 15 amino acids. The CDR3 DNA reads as TGTGCCAGCAGGGTGAGCTCCAGCTTCAGGGATACGCAGTATTTT. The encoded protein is CASRVSSSFRDTQYF.

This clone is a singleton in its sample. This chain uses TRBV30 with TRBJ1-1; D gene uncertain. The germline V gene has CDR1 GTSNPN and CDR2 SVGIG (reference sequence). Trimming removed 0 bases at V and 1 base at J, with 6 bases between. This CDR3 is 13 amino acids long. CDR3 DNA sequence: TGTGCCTGGAGTGTATACGGGAACACTGAAGCTTTCTTT. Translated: CAWSVYGNTEAFF.

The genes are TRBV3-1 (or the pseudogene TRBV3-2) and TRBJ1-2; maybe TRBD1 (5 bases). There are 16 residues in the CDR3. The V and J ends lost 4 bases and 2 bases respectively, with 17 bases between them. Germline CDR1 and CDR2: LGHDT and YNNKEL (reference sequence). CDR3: CASSPAGGTANYGYTF. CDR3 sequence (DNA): TGTGCCAGCAGCCCAGCCGGGGGGACGGCGAACTATGGCTACACCTTC.